The 20 T cell receptor beta chains listed next were all sequenced from one sample in a study of T cell responses to AZD1222 COVID-19 vaccine. Produced via immunoSEQ multiplex PCR; TCRdb's table is partial and in-frame only. The table records 150,000 to 200,000 clones, 85% to 95% of them present only once. Here the sequenced sample was peripheral blood, taken on day 0 of AZD1222 vaccination. These receptors were taken from an adult in good health.

The rearrangement uses TRBV7-9 and TRBJ1-2; D possibly corresponds to TRBD1 (5 bases). This CDR3 has 14 residues. Germline V gives CDR1 SEHNR, CDR2 FQNEAQ (reference sequence). Between the trimmed V and J ends, which lost 5 bases and 7 bases, there was a span of 17 bases. This chain's CDR3 is CASSGQAGQRGYTF. CDR3 nucleotides: TGTGCCAGCAGCGGGCAGGCAGGGCAGCGTGGCTACACCTTC.

This CDR3 is CATSRDTAELYNEQFF. In nucleotides, the CDR3 is TGTGCCACCAGCAGAGATACGGCGGAGCTTTACAATGAGCAGTTCTTC. The J gene is TRBJ2-1, the V gene TRBV15; D unresolved. The V gene's germline CDR1 is LNHNV and CDR2 YYDKDF (reference sequence). The CDR3 sequence is 16 residues long. V lost 0 bases, J lost 4 bases, and 13 bases lay in between.

The gene calls are TRBV6-2 or TRBV6-3 and TRBJ1-6; 8 bases map to TRBD1. CDR1 and CDR2 (germline): MNHEY, SVGEGT. There are 15 residues in the CDR3. V was clipped by 5 bases and J by 5 bases; unmatched bases: 5. The CDR3: CASSRLQGDNSPLHF. The CDR3 DNA follows: TGTGCCAGCAGTCGACTACAGGGGGATAATTCACCCCTCCACTTT.

This clone was found once. V gene TRBV3-1 (or the pseudogene TRBV3-2) combines with J gene TRBJ2-1, with 12 bases lining up with TRBD2. Germline assignment: CDR1 LGHDT and CDR2 YNNKEL (reference sequence). Unmatched junction bases numbered 11, after V lost 8 bases and J lost 6 bases. This CDR3 has 16 residues. CDR3 nucleotide sequence: TGTGCCAGCGGCCGGACTAGCGGGGATAGGTTCAATGAGCAGTTCTTC. Translated, it gives CASGRTSGDRFNEQFF.

This clone was seen a single time. The V call is TRBV3-1 (or the pseudogene TRBV3-2), the J call TRBJ2-2; D is uncertain. Trimming took off 4 bases at V and 1 base at J, with 7 bases between the two ends. From germline, CDR1 is LGHDT and CDR2 YNNKEL (reference sequence). This CDR3 is built from 14 residues. The CDR3 nucleotides are TGTGCCAGCAGCCCGTGGGGGAACACCGGGGAGCTGTTTTTT. Its protein is CASSPWGNTGELFF.

The chain joins TRBV10-2 to TRBJ1-1, with a weak D call TRBD1 (5 bases). The V and J ends lost 6 bases and 8 bases respectively, with 10 bases between them. There are 11 residues in the CDR3. Germline-derived CDR1 and CDR2 are WSHSY and SAAADI. This CDR3 reads CASSQWDEAFF. The CDR3 DNA reads as TGCGCCAGCAGCCAATGGGACGAAGCTTTCTTT.

The chain recombines TRBV12-3 or TRBV12-4 with TRBJ1-1; D ambiguous. There are 11 residues in the CDR3. The V end lost 3 bases, the J end lost 4 bases, and 3 bases lay between the germline ends. CDR3 nucleotides: TGTGCCAGCAGTTTCCGCACTGAAGCTTTCTTT. Amino acid sequence: CASSFRTEAFF.

The CDR3 loop reads CASSFKGGVSDSPLHF. The CDR3 DNA reads TGTGCCAGCAGCTTCAAGGGCGGAGTGTCGGATTCACCCCTCCACTTT. V usage is TRBV7-2 and J usage is TRBJ1-6; D is undetermined. Trimming removed 3 bases from V and 8 bases from J, with 17 bases in between. Looked up from germline, CDR1 is SGHTA and CDR2 is FQGNSA. This CDR3 has 16 amino acids.

This chain links TRBV19 with TRBJ1-1; D ambiguous. Germline CDR1 reads LNHDA; CDR2 reads SQIVND (reference sequence). Deletions cut 7 bases from V and 0 bases from J, with 6 bases between. This CDR3 region has 12 residues. The CDR3 DNA sequence: TGTGCCAGTAAGTTCATGAACACTGAAGCTTTCTTT. Translation: CASKFMNTEAFF.

As for this clone: Germline is not matched at one junction end, which may reflect a read error. The chain couples TRBV13 to TRBJ1-6; TRBD1 might be the D (6 bases). Germline CDR1 and CDR2: PRHDT and FYEKMQ (reference sequence). The CDR3 totals 12 residues. CDR3 in amino acids: CASSLGTSPLHF. CDR3 DNA sequence: TGTGCCAGCAGCCTAGGGACATCACCCCTCCACTTT.

This sequence joins TRBV29-1 and TRBJ1-4, with TRBD1 matching 7 bases. The CDR3 has 13 residues. The junction had 2 bases not matched to a gene; V was cut back by 0 bases and J by 7 bases. Germline-derived CDR1 and CDR2 are SQVTM and ANQGSEA. The CDR3 DNA reads as TGCAGCGTTGAAGAAGGGGGCGGTGAAAAACTGTTTTTT. Translation: CSVEEGGGEKLFF.

Here the CDR3 reads CASSQGLAGSYNEQFF. CDR3 in DNA: TGCGCCAGCAGCCAGGGTCTAGCGGGCTCCTACAATGAGCAGTTCTTC. The rearrangement uses TRBV4-1 and TRBJ2-1, with 8 bases fitting TRBD2. Germline-derived CDR1 and CDR2 are MGHRA and YSYEKL. V trimming: 3 bases; J trimming: 0 bases; junction bases outside the gene matches: 4. The length of the CDR3 is 16 residues.

V usage is TRBV27 and J usage is TRBJ2-7; D is uncertain. Deletions cut 7 bases from V and 0 bases from J, with 13 bases between. The length of the CDR3 is 14 residues. In germline, CDR1 is MNHEY, CDR2 SMNVEV (reference sequence). The CDR3 nucleotides read TGTGCCAGCACCCCAACGGGTAGCTCCTACGAGCAGTACTTC. Protein: CASTPTGSSYEQYF.

The chain uses TRBV3-1 (or the pseudogene TRBV3-2) and TRBJ1-1; D not resolved. Trimming pared 7 bases from V and 1 base from J, leaving 10 bases between. CDR1 and CDR2 from the germline V gene are LGHDT and YNNKEL (reference sequence). The CDR3 sequence is 13 residues long. CDR3 sequence: CASTLQWNTEAFF. Here the CDR3 DNA reads TGTGCCAGCACCCTTCAATGGAACACTGAAGCTTTCTTT.

The chain uses TRBV24-1 and TRBJ1-2, with D maybe TRBD1 (6 bases). Germline CDR1 is KGHDR and CDR2 is SFDVKD. CDR3 length equals 14 residues. V was shortened by 4 bases and J by 1 base, with 9 bases between the two germline ends. In nucleotides, the CDR3 is TGTGCCACCAGTGAGGCAGGGGTTAACTATGGCTACACCTTC. As protein: CATSEAGVNYGYTF.

Many counts were recorded for this clone. This chain links TRBV7-9 with TRBJ2-7; the D gene is possibly TRBD2 (5 bases). V shed 2 bases and J shed 0 bases, with 11 bases lying between them. Germline V gene lookup returns CDR1 SEHNR and CDR2 FQNEAQ (reference sequence). This CDR3 is 15 amino acids long. Here the CDR3 reads CASSLSGAVSYEQYF. The CDR3 nucleotides read TGTGCCAGCAGCTTAAGCGGAGCTGTCTCCTACGAGCAGTACTTC.

The J gene is TRBJ1-4, the V gene TRBV7-6; possible D gene TRBD1, 5 bases. The V end was cut by 1 base, the J end by 7 bases, with 16 bases between. Germline CDR1 SGHVS, CDR2 FNYEAQ. The CDR3 has 16 amino acids. The CDR3 DNA sequence: TGTGCCAGCAGCTTAGACGGGGGGGTGCTTATTGAAAAACTGTTTTTT. This encodes CASSLDGGVLIEKLFF.

V and J are TRBV10-3 and TRBJ1-2; D unclear. The germline CDR1 and CDR2 sequences are ENHRY and SYGVKD. Trimming removed 9 bases at V and 6 bases at J, with 14 bases between. The CDR3 loop spans 12 amino acids. This chain's CDR3 is CAIEGNGDGYTF. CDR3 nucleotides: TGTGCCATAGAGGGTAACGGAGATGGCTACACCTTC.

This chain links TRBV5-1 with TRBJ2-3; 8 positions match TRBD2. CDR3 length: 17 amino acids. Germline V gene data show CDR1 as SGHRS and CDR2 as YFSETQ. Losses at the gene ends were 4 bases for V and 6 bases for J; bases not matched to a gene: 16. The CDR3 DNA sequence: TGCGCCAGCAGCATCGCTGGTAGCGGGGATAACTGGGATACGCAGTATTTT. Its translation is CASSIAGSGDNWDTQYF.

The CDR3 nucleotides read TGTGCCAGCAGCTTAGGGATGAGCTCCTACAATGAGCAGTTCTTC. Residues: CASSLGMSSYNEQFF. This sequence joins TRBV11-3 and TRBJ2-1; D call uncertain. The CDR3 has 15 amino acids. Deletions cut 1 base from V and 0 bases from J, with 7 bases between. Germline V CDR1 and CDR2: SGHNT, YENEEA.